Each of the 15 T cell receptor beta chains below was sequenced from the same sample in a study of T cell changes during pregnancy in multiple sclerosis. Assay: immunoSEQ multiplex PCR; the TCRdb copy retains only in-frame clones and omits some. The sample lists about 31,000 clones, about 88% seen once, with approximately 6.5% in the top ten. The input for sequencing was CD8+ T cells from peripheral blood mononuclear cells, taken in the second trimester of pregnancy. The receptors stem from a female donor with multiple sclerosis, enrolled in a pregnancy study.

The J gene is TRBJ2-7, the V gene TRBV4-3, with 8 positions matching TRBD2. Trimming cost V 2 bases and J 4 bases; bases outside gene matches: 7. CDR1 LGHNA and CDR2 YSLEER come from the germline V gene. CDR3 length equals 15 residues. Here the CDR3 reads CASSQHAASGYEQYF. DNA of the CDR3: TGCGCCAGCAGCCAACATGCGGCTAGCGGGTACGAGCAGTACTTC.

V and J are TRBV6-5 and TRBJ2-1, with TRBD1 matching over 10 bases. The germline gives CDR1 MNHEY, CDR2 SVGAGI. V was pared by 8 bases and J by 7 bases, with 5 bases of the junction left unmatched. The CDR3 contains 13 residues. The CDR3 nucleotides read TGTGCCAGCGGGGGACAGGGGTGGAATGAGCAGTTCTTC. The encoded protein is CASGGQGWNEQFF.

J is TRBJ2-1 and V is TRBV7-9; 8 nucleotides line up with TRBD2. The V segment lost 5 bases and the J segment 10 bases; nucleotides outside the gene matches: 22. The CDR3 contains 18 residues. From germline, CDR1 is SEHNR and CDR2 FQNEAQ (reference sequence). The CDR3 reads CASSPTMGDGRAWGEQFF. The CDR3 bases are TGTGCCAGCAGCCCAACAATGGGGGACGGGAGGGCCTGGGGAGAGCAGTTCTTC.

CDR3 sequence reads: CASSLLQQGTEQYF. CDR3 nucleotides: TGTGCCAGCAGTTTACTCCAACAGGGGACCGAGCAGTACTTC. This chain connects TRBV27 to TRBJ2-7; the match to TRBD1 covers 7 bases. CDR1 and CDR2 (germline): MNHEY, SMNVEV (reference sequence). J lost 6 bases, V lost 2 bases, and 7 bases had no gene match. This CDR3 spans 14 amino acids.

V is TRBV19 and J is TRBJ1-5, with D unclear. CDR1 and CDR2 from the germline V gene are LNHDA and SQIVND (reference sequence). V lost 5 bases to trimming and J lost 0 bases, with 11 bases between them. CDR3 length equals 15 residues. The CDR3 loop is CASSLLIYSNQPQHF. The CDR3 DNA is TGTGCCAGTAGTCTACTGATCTATAGCAATCAGCCCCAGCATTTT.

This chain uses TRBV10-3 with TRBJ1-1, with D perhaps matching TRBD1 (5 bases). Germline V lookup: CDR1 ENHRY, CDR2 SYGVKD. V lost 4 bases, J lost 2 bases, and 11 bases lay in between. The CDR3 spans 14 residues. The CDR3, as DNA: TGTGCCATCAGTGCGGCCAGGGCCAACACTGAAGCTTTCTTT. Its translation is CAISAARANTEAFF.

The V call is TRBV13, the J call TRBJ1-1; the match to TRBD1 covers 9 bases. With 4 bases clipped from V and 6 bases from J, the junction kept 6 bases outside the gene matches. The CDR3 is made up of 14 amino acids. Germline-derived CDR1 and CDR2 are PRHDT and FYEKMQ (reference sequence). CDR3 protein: CASSWGQGVSEAFF. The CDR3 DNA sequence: TGTGCCAGCAGCTGGGGACAGGGAGTGTCTGAAGCTTTCTTT. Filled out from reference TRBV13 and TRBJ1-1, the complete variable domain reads AAGVIQSPRHLIKEKRETATLKCYPIPRHDTVYWYQQGPGQDPQFLISFYEKMQSDKGSIPDRFSAQQFSDYHSELNMSSLELGDSALYFCASSWGQGVSEAFFGQGTRLTVV.

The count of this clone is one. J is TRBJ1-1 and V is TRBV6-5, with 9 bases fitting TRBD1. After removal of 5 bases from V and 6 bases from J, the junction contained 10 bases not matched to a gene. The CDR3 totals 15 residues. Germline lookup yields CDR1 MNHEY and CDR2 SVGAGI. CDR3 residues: CASSRPQGASAEAFF. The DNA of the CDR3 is TGTGCCAGCAGTAGACCACAGGGGGCTTCGGCTGAAGCTTTCTTT.

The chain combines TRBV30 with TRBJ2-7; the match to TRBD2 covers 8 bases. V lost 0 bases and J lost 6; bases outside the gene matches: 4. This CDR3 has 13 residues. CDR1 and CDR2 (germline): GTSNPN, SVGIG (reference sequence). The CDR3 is CAWSVGRAAEQYF. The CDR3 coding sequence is TGTGCCTGGAGTGTCGGGAGGGCCGCCGAGCAGTACTTC.

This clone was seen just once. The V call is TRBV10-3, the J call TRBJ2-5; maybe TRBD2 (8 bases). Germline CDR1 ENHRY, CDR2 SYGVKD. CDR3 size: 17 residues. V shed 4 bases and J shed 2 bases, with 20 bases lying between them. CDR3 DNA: TGTGCCATCAGTGGGGACCCACAGGGGACTAGGCAAGAGACCCAGTACTTC. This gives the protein CAISGDPQGTRQETQYF.

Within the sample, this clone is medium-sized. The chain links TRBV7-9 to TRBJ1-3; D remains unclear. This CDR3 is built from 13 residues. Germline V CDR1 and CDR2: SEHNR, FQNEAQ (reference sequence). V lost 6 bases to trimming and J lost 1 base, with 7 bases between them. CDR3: CASSSSSGNTIYF. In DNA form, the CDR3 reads TGTGCCAGCAGTTCCTCGTCTGGAAACACCATATATTTT. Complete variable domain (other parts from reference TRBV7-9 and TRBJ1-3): DTGVSQNPRHKITKRGQNVTFRCDPISEHNRLYWYRQTLGQGPEFLTYFQNEAQLEKSRLLSDRFSAERPKGSFSTLEIQRTEQGDSAMYLCASSSSSGNTIYFGEGSWLTVV.

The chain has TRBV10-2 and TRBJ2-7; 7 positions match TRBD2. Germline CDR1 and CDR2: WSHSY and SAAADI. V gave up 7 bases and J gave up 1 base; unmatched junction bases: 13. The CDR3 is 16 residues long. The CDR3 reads CASTSPSTSESYEQYF. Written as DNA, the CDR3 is TGCGCCAGCACTTCTCCTAGCACTAGCGAATCCTACGAGCAGTACTTC.

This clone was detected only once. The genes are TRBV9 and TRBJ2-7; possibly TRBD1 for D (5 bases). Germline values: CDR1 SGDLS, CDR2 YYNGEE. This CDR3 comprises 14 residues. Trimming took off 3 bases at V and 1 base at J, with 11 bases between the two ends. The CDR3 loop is CASSARDSSYEQYF. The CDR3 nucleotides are TGTGCCAGCAGCGCGCGAGACAGTTCCTACGAGCAGTACTTC.

The CDR3: CASSRQGMNEQFF. As DNA, the CDR3 is TGTGCCAGCAGCAGACAGGGGATGAATGAGCAGTTCTTC. This chain connects TRBV27 to TRBJ2-1, with 8 bases matching TRBD1. Germline V gene lookup returns CDR1 MNHEY and CDR2 SMNVEV (reference sequence). V trimming: 6 bases; J trimming: 7 bases; junction bases outside the gene matches: 5. CDR3 length equals 13 residues.

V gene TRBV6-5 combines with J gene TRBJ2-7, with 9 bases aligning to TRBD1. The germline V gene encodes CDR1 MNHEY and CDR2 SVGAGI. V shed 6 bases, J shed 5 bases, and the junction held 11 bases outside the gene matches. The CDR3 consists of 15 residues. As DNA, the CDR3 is TGTGCCAGCAGCTCTCCCGGGACAGGGTTCCACGAGCAGTACTTC. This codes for CASSSPGTGFHEQYF.